One sample yielded the 29 T cell receptor beta chains listed below, sequenced in a study of T cell repertoires in cytomegalovirus infection. TCRdb reprocessed the reads with MiXCR, giving one entry per CDR3 protein. The table has about 320,000 distinct CDR3 sequences, more than 8% seen once. Sequenced input: PBMCs. The receptors originated from a human donor in good health (CMV status not recorded). Some clones in this sample may be carry-over from other donors' samples.

The chain uses TRBV24-1 and TRBJ2-1; tentatively, D is TRBD1 or TRBD2 (5 bases each). The CDR3 totals 16 residues. CDR1 KGHDR and CDR2 SFDVKD come from the germline V gene. V was shortened by 4 bases and J by 6 bases, with 18 bases between the two germline ends. DNA of the CDR3: TGTGCCACCAGTGACCCGGGTGGGGGATTCCCCAATGAGCAGTTCTTC. Amino acids: CATSDPGGGFPNEQFF.

The table lists this clonotype with a few counts. The chain employs TRBV6-6 and TRBJ1-2, with D possibly being TRBD1 (5 bases). The V and J ends lost 0 bases and 4 bases respectively, with 18 bases between them. The CDR3 contains 17 residues. Germline CDR1 is MNHNY and CDR2 is SVGAGI (reference sequence). CDR3 DNA sequence: TGTGCCAGCAGTTACTCCACCGCTGCGGCAGGGAGCTATGGCTACACCTTC. Its translation is CASSYSTAAAGSYGYTF.

This clonotype was detected many times. The rearrangement uses TRBV6-2 or TRBV6-3 and TRBJ2-1; no definite D call. Germline V gene sequence: CDR1 MNHEY, CDR2 SVGEGT. This CDR3 has 14 residues. V was clipped by 5 bases and J by 1 base, with 9 bases between them. The CDR3, as DNA: TGTGCCAGCAGTACACCCCCTTCCTACAATGAGCAGTTCTTC. It translates to CASSTPPSYNEQFF.

Details on this clonotype: A single base separates this from a much larger clone, so it may be a read error. The rearrangement joins TRBV12-3 or TRBV12-4 to TRBJ2-2, with 7 bases identical to TRBD1. This CDR3 comprises 15 residues. V lost 8 bases and J lost 2; bases outside the gene matches: 8. In DNA form, the CDR3 reads TGTGCCAGCGGCCCGAACAGGGGAAACACCGGGGAGCTGTTTTTT. This encodes CASGPNRGNTGELFF.

This chain joins TRBV6-1 and TRBJ1-5; no definite D call. Deletions cut 5 bases from V and 4 bases from J, with 9 bases between. Germline CDR1 MNHNS, CDR2 SASEGT. The CDR3 consists of 13 residues. This chain's CDR3 is CASSPFLNQPQHF. The CDR3 nucleotides read TGTGCCAGCAGTCCCTTCCTAAATCAGCCCCAGCATTTT.

The chain uses TRBV6-5 and TRBJ2-1; 8 nucleotides match TRBD2. Germline V lookup: CDR1 MNHEY, CDR2 SVGAGI. Germline trimming cut 0 bases from V and 1 base from J; bases unmatched to any gene: 8. The CDR3 is 18 residues long. The CDR3 is CASSYSSTGGPSYNEQFF. The CDR3 bases are TGTGCCAGCAGTTACTCCTCTACGGGGGGGCCATCCTACAATGAGCAGTTCTTC.

In its sample, this clonotype was seen a few times. The rearrangement links TRBV12-3 or TRBV12-4 to TRBJ2-5; D gene uncertain. V lost 7 bases and J 5 bases, leaving 14 bases between the germline ends. CDR3 length equals 13 residues. The DNA of the CDR3 is TGTGCCAGCACGGTCGCGTCTCGGGAGACCCAGTACTTC. Translated: CASTVASRETQYF.

There are many counts of this clonotype. The chain joins TRBV7-6 to TRBJ1-6; TRBD1 matches 11 bases. The germline V gene encodes CDR1 SGHVS and CDR2 FNYEAQ. The CDR3 is 16 amino acids. The trim removed 1 base at V and 9 bases at J, leaving 5 bases unmatched. CDR3 in amino acids: CASSLETGTGGSPLHF. CDR3 DNA sequence: TGTGCCAGCAGCTTAGAGACGGGGACAGGGGGTTCACCCCTCCACTTT.

The chain links TRBV20-1 to TRBJ2-7; no firm D call. This CDR3 is 13 amino acids long. From germline, CDR1 is DFQATT and CDR2 SNEGSKA (reference sequence). V lost 6 bases, J lost 7 bases, and 19 bases lay in between. The CDR3 spells CSAKPRTRVEQYF. CDR3 DNA sequence: TGCAGTGCCAAACCCAGGACCCGGGTTGAGCAGTACTTC.

This clonotype occurred many times. The genes are TRBV6-2 or TRBV6-3 and TRBJ2-7; weak D call: TRBD2 (6 bases). Trimming stripped 8 bases from V and 3 bases from J, with 11 bases between. Germline V gives CDR1 MNHEY, CDR2 SVGEGT. The CDR3 has 12 amino acids. In nucleotides, the CDR3 is TGTGCCAGCGGAAGACTAGTCTACGAGCAGTACTTC. Its protein product is CASGRLVYEQYF.

This clonotype has at least ten counts. The V gene is TRBV25-1, the J gene TRBJ1-6; 10 bases are shared with TRBD1. The germline CDR1 and CDR2 sequences are MGHDK and SYGVNS. This CDR3 comprises 18 residues. Trimming removed 4 bases from V and 3 bases from J; junction bases left unmatched: 9. CDR3 nucleotides: TGTGCCAGCAGTGGCGGGACAGGGGAAAAGATCTATAATTCACCCCTCCACTTT. This gives the protein CASSGGTGEKIYNSPLHF.

This clonotype was seen a handful of times. This chain joins TRBV20-1 and TRBJ1-5, with D perhaps TRBD1 (6 bases). The CDR3 runs to 15 residues. Germline CDR1 DFQATT, CDR2 SNEGSKA (reference sequence). Trimming left V 6 bases short and J 1 base short, with 16 bases between. The CDR3 DNA sequence: TGCAGTGCCCGAAGGGGGGAAGGAAGCAATCAGCCCCAGCATTTT. This codes for CSARRGEGSNQPQHF.

This clonotype showed up many times. The chain carries TRBV7-2 and TRBJ1-4, with 9 nucleotides matching TRBD1. V was pared by 4 bases and J by 8 bases, with 5 bases of the junction left unmatched. The CDR3 spans 14 residues. The germline V gene has CDR1 SGHTA and CDR2 FQGNSA. CDR3 DNA: TGTGCCAGCAGCTCGGACAGGGGCGGCGAAAAACTGTTTTTT. Amino acids: CASSSDRGGEKLFF.

The chain joins TRBV5-1 to TRBJ2-3; the D call may be TRBD1 or TRBD2 (5 bases each). V lost 9 bases, J lost 1 base, and 12 bases lay in between. The V gene's germline CDR1 is SGHRS and CDR2 YFSETQ. The CDR3 is 13 amino acids. The DNA of the CDR3 is TGCGCCACGCGTGTGGGGGGCACAGATACGCAGTATTTT. Protein product: CATRVGGTDTQYF.

This clonotype was detected many times. The chain links TRBV7-2 to TRBJ1-5, with D maybe TRBD1 (6 bases). Germline CDR1 and CDR2: SGHTA and FQGNSA. Trimming removed 0 bases at V and 6 bases at J, with 6 bases between. This CDR3 has 13 amino acids. The CDR3 sequence: CASSLAGAQPQHF. CDR3 in DNA: TGTGCCAGCAGCTTAGCGGGGGCTCAGCCCCAGCATTTT.

V gene TRBV20-1 combines with J gene TRBJ2-7; TRBD2 matches at 12 bases. CDR3 size: 13 residues. Trimming cost V 5 bases and J 4 bases; bases outside gene matches: 3. The V gene's germline CDR1 is DFQATT and CDR2 SNEGSKA (reference sequence). In DNA, the CDR3 is TGCAGTGCTGCGACTAGCGGGAGTTACGAGCAGTACTTC. Its protein product is CSAATSGSYEQYF.

Note on this clonotype: An end of the junction does not agree with germline; a read error may underlie this. This chain uses TRBV11-2 with TRBJ2-7; D remains ambiguous. CDR3 length equals 14 residues. CDR1 and CDR2 (germline): SGHAT, FQNNGV. The CDR3 sequence is CPSSRTSKTYEQYF. The CDR3 DNA sequence: TGTCCCAGCAGCCGAACAAGTAAGACCTACGAGCAGTACTTC.

This clonotype was observed at least ten times. J is TRBJ1-1 and V is TRBV11-2; a weak D match, TRBD1 (5 bases). The germline CDR1 and CDR2 sequences are SGHAT and FQNNGV. This CDR3 is 15 amino acids long. V lost 5 bases and J 4 bases, leaving 17 bases between the germline ends. This chain's CDR3 is CASSPRAGVITEAFF. The CDR3 DNA reads as TGTGCCAGCAGCCCCAGGGCGGGGGTGATCACTGAAGCTTTCTTT. The complete variable domain, with remaining parts taken from reference TRBV11-2 and TRBJ1-1, reads EAGVAQSPRYKIIEKRQSVAFWCNPISGHATLYWYQQILGQGPKLLIQFQNNGVVDDSQLPKDRFSAERLKGVDSTLKIQPAKLEDSAVYLCASSPRAGVITEAFFGQGTRLTVV.

The rearrangement links TRBV4-2 to TRBJ1-6; TRBD1 matches at 8 bases. The CDR3 length is 17 residues. V shed 3 bases, J shed 0 bases, and the junction held 4 bases outside the gene matches. CDR1 is LGHNA, CDR2 YNFKEQ, per germline. The CDR3 DNA follows: TGTGCCAGCAGCCACCCCGGACAGGGCTCCTATAATTCACCCCTCCACTTT. Translation gives CASSHPGQGSYNSPLHF.

This clonotype was found many times. This chain joins TRBV7-2 and TRBJ1-6, with D possibly TRBD1 on 6 matching bases. The CDR3 runs to 17 residues. The ends were cut back, 1 base at V and 7 bases at J, with 17 bases in the middle. Germline lookup yields CDR1 SGHTA and CDR2 FQGNSA. The CDR3, as DNA: TGTGCCAGCAGCTTAGGGGCGAGAGACAGGCAAAATTCACCCCTCCACTTT. As protein: CASSLGARDRQNSPLHF.

This clonotype was counted between two and nine times. V usage is TRBV6-6 and J usage is TRBJ1-5; D is perhaps TRBD1 (6 bases). Trimming shortened V by 6 bases and J by 3 bases, and 12 bases separated the two germline ends. The CDR3 sequence is 14 residues long. The V gene's germline CDR1 is MNHNY and CDR2 SVGAGI (reference sequence). The CDR3 DNA is TGTGCCAGCAGACCGGACAGCTTCAATCAGCCCCAGCATTTT. This sequence encodes CASRPDSFNQPQHF.

This clonotype was counted many times. J is TRBJ2-1 and V is TRBV11-3; D is ambiguous. The germline V and J ends were trimmed by 0 bases and 3 bases, with 9 bases remaining between them. CDR1 and CDR2 (germline): SGHNT, YENEEA. The length of the CDR3 is 15 residues. The CDR3 region has the DNA TGTGCCAGCAGCTTAGACACTTTAGGCTACAATGAGCAGTTCTTC. Residues: CASSLDTLGYNEQFF.

The chain recombines TRBV27 with TRBJ2-1; tentatively, D is TRBD2 (6 bases). Germline loops: CDR1 MNHEY, CDR2 SMNVEV (reference sequence). The CDR3 is 15 residues long. Trimming removed 7 bases at V and 0 bases at J, with 13 bases between. CDR3 in amino acids: CASNPRGTSYNEQFF. CDR3 coding DNA: TGTGCCAGCAATCCTCGCGGGACCTCCTACAATGAGCAGTTCTTC.

The gene calls are TRBV5-4 and TRBJ2-2, with D maybe TRBD2 (6 bases). This CDR3 has 14 amino acids. Germline CDR1 and CDR2: SGHNT and YYREEE (reference sequence). Deletions cut 4 bases from V and 2 bases from J, with 9 bases between. The CDR3 reads CASSRGLNTGELFF. The CDR3 DNA reads as TGTGCCAGCAGCCGTGGACTAAACACCGGGGAGCTGTTTTTT.

This clonotype was recorded many times. CDR3 region: CASSLATGPPTYEQYF. The CDR3 bases are TGTGCCAGCAGCTTAGCGACAGGGCCCCCAACATACGAGCAGTACTTC. The chain couples TRBV7-2 to TRBJ2-7, with 7 bases fitting TRBD1. The CDR3 is made up of 16 amino acids. The V and J ends lost 0 bases and 4 bases, in that order; junction bases with no gene match: 9. Per the germline V gene, CDR1 is SGHTA and CDR2 is FQGNSA.

This chain links TRBV18 with TRBJ2-7; 14 bases agree with TRBD2. Germline CDR1 KGHSH, CDR2 LQKENI. V lost 3 bases to trimming and J lost 0 bases; unmatched junction nucleotides: 7. There are 18 residues in the CDR3. CDR3 region: CASSPAGTSGGISYEQYF. The DNA for the CDR3 is TGTGCCAGCTCACCCGCCGGGACTAGCGGGGGAATCTCCTACGAGCAGTACTTC. The full variable domain, with the rest looked up from reference TRBV18 and TRBJ2-7, is NAGVMQNPRHLVRRRGQEARLRCSPMKGHSHVYWYRQLPEEGLKFMVYLQKENIIDESGMPKERFSAEFPKEGPSILRIQQVVRGDSAAYFCASSPAGTSGGISYEQYFGPGTRLTVT.

The table lists this clonotype with a few counts. The J gene is TRBJ1-1, the V gene TRBV4-3, with D unresolved. The germline CDR1 and CDR2 sequences are LGHNA and YSLEER. The germline V and J ends were trimmed by 0 bases and 0 bases, with 5 bases remaining between them. The CDR3 length is 14 residues. CDR3 bases: TGCGCCAGCAGCCAAGATTGGGTGAACACTGAAGCTTTCTTT. Its translation is CASSQDWVNTEAFF.

The chain carries TRBV4-2 and TRBJ2-4, with D maybe TRBD1 (5 bases). The CDR3 is made up of 14 amino acids. V was shortened by 1 base and J by 3 bases, with 7 bases between the two germline ends. Looked up from germline, CDR1 is LGHNA and CDR2 is YNFKEQ. In nucleotides, the CDR3 is TGTGCCAGCAGCCAAGCCACAGGCAAAAACATTCAGTACTTC. It encodes CASSQATGKNIQYF.

V is TRBV6-2 or TRBV6-3 and J is TRBJ2-3, with 9 positions matching TRBD2. There are 15 residues in the CDR3. J was trimmed by 4 bases and V by 5 bases; bases with no gene match: 7. Germline CDR1 MNHEY, CDR2 SVGEGT. As DNA, the CDR3 is TGTGCCAGCAGTGACGCGGGGGGGCCAGCAGATACGCAGTATTTT. This gives the protein CASSDAGGPADTQYF.